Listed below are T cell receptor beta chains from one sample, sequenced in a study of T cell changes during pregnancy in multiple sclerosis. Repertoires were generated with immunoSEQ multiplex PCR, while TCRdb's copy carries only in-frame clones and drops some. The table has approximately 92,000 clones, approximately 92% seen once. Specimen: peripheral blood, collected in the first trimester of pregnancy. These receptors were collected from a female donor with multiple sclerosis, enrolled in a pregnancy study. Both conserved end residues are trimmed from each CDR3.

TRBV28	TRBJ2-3	ASSYHYLGLGDTQY
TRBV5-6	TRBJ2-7	ASRLAASYEQY
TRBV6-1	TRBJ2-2	ASSELTGELF
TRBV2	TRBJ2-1	ASEGLAGNEQF
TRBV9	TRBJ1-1	ASSVEGGTEAF
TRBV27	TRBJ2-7	ASSSGTEASYEQY
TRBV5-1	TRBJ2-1	ASSLKGSSDNEQF
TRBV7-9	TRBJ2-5	ASSLVASTQETQY
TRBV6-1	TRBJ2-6	ASSELAGPGANVLT
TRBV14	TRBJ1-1	ASSHVGARAETRGAF
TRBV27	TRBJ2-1	ASSFPAAGGRSSYNEQF
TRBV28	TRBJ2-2	ASSLFSGRDGELF
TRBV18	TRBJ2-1	ASNDRRIQMF
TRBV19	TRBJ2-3	ASSITGASSTDTQY
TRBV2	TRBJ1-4	ASSRDSKRKLF
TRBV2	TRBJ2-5	ASSDGGLVRETQY
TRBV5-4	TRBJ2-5	ASSLARTSGSETQY
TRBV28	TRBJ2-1	ASSYSELAAITTYNEQF
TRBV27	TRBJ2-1	ASSLRVTSGRAIYNEQF
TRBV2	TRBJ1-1	ASSERGQGNTEAF
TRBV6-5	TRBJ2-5	ATRSSGSVLTQY
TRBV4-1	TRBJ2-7	ASSQRDGSSYEQY
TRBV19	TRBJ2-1	ASSLRGQGAIGHYNEQF
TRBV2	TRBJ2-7	ASSGSLSYEQY
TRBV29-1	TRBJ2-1	SVGLAGPLQQF
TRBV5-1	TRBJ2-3	ASSLQSGQGADTQY
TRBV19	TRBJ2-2	ASSILRQGDLPSNTGELF
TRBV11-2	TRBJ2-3	ASSFFSGRGPDTQY
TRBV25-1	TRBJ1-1	ASSGSMNTEAF
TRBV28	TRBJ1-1	ASSFPRDTEAF
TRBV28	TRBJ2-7	ASSLSPLGTGAYEQY
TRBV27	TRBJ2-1	ASSLIAGGPYNEQF
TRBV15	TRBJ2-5	ATSTGAGRETQY
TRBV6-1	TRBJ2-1	ASSARPGTDNEQF
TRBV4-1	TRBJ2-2	ASSQVGEGAGGGELF
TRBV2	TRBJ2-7	ASQSQGYEQY
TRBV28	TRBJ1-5	ASSLLIAGDQPQH
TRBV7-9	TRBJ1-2	ASSLEQGGYT
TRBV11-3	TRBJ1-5	ASSLVGGQDYSNQPQH
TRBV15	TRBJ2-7	ATSTDETGTALSYEQY
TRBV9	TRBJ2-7	ASSVGTGNEQY
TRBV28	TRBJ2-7	ASSFGLAREQY
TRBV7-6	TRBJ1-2	ASSYPGQGIDGYT
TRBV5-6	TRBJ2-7	ASSLWTGDVYEQY
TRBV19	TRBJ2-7	ASSMAGAAYEQY
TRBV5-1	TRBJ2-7	ASSLNRGKDEQY
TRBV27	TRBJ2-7	ASTLAGASEQY
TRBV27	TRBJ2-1	ASSLFQLADYNEQF
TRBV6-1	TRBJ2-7	ASSGRIYEQY